Listed below are T cell receptor beta chains from one sample, sequenced in a study of blood T cell repertoires in COVID-19. This table comes from immunoSEQ multiplex PCR, and its TCRdb copy is limited to in-frame clones, with some not included. The sample lists roughly 240,000 clones; 75% to 85% were seen once. The sample consisted of peripheral blood. Receptors were obtained from a man in his fifties with COVID-19, enrolled during active disease. CDR3s include the opening cysteine and the closing phenylalanine or tryptophan. A D gene is named only where the DNA matches it firmly. A clone size is listed for some rows: how often the clone was seen (once, few, many), or a class if it is expanded.

TRBJ2-7,.,TRBV5-1,.,CASSLAPGAYEQYF,TGCGCCAGCAGCTTGGCCCCGGGGGCCTACGAGCAGTACTTC
TRBJ2-2,.,TRBV3-1/TRBV3-2,.,CASSQAFVAGELFF,TGTGCCAGCAGCCAAGCCTTCGTCGCCGGGGAGCTGTTTTTT
TRBJ2-7,.,TRBV4-2,once,CASSQEGGGSYEQYF,TGTGCCAGCAGCCAAGAGGGAGGGGGAAGCTACGAGCAGTACTTC
TRBJ2-5,.,TRBV19,few,CASSIGGRETQYF,TGTGCCAGTAGTATAGGCGGAAGAGAGACCCAGTACTTC
TRBJ1-5,TRBD1,TRBV27,.,CASSSGQGEYPQHF,TGTGCCAGCAGTTCGGGACAGGGAGAATATCCCCAGCATTTT
TRBJ2-5,.,TRBV15,few,CATSRDIETQYF,TGTGCCACCAGCAGAGATATAGAGACCCAGTACTTC
TRBJ1-4,TRBD1,TRBV6-1,many,CASSEPGTGLEKLFF,TGTGCCAGCAGTGAACCCGGGACAGGACTTGAAAAACTGTTTTTT
TRBJ2-5,TRBD2,TRBV11-3,.,CASSITGEGETQYF,TGTGCCAGCAGTATCACGGGGGAGGGTGAGACCCAGTACTTC
TRBJ1-3,.,TRBV9,.,CASSQRADTIYF,TGTGCCAGCAGTCAGAGGGCGGACACCATATATTTT
TRBJ1-2,.,TRBV4-3,.,CASSQEFARGSYGYTF,TGCGCCAGCAGCCAAGAATTTGCCAGGGGATCCTATGGCTACACCTTC
TRBJ2-2,TRBD1,TRBV24-1,.,CATRGTVHTGELFF,TGTGCCACCAGGGGGACAGTCCACACCGGGGAGCTGTTTTTT
TRBJ1-5,.,TRBV30,.,CAWSNRWAQPQHF,TGTGCCTGGAGTAACCGCTGGGCCCAGCCCCAGCATTTT
TRBJ1-5,TRBD1,TRBV28,.,CASSLMRGPQPQHF,TGTGCCAGCAGTTTAATGAGGGGGCCTCAGCCCCAGCATTTT
TRBJ2-1,.,TRBV28,.,CASSRTAYEQFF,TGTGCCAGCAGTCGGACAGCCTATGAGCAGTTCTTC
TRBJ2-3,.,TRBV18,.,CASSPGGPTDTQYF,TGTGCCAGCTCTCCCGGGGGGCCCACAGATACGCAGTATTTT
TRBJ1-6,.,TRBV5-8,.,CASSYHPGTRGNSPLHF,TGTGCCAGCAGCTACCACCCCGGGACACGAGGCAATTCACCCCTCCACTTT
TRBJ1-6,.,TRBV6-5,.,CASNFRDDNSPLHF,TGTGCCAGCAATTTTCGGGATGATAATTCACCCCTCCACTTT
TRBJ2-1,TRBD1,TRBV5-5,.,CASSSAGTGGAYNEQFF,TGTGCCAGCAGCTCGGCCGGGACAGGGGGCGCGTACAATGAGCAGTTCTTC
TRBJ1-6,TRBD1,TRBV2,.,CASSRPGQGDSPLHF,TGTGCCAGCAGTAGGCCGGGACAGGGTGATTCACCCCTCCACTTT
TRBJ1-4,.,TRBV30,.,CAWSLQINEKLFF,TGTGCCTGGAGTCTTCAGATTAATGAAAAACTGTTTTTT
TRBJ2-3,TRBD2,TRBV27,.,CASTSPSVFSGGDTQYF,TGTGCCAGCACCTCCCCGAGTGTTTTTAGCGGGGGAGATACGCAGTATTTT
TRBJ2-5,TRBD2,TRBV10-3,.,CAIRPGLAGAQETQYF,TGTGCCATCAGGCCGGGACTAGCGGGGGCCCAAGAGACCCAGTACTTC
TRBJ2-1,TRBD1,TRBV7-3,.,CASSPTDREQFF,TGTGCCAGCAGCCCGACGGACAGGGAGCAGTTCTTC
TRBJ2-7,.,TRBV6-5,.,CASSSPRPPYEQYF,TGTGCCAGCAGTTCTCCGAGGCCTCCCTACGAGCAGTACTTC
TRBJ2-7,.,TRBV19,.,CASSDSYEQYF,TGTGCCAGTAGTGACAGCTACGAGCAGTACTTC
TRBJ2-7,.,TRBV30,.,CAWSVYSYEQYF,TGTGCCTGGAGTGTTTACTCCTACGAGCAGTACTTC
TRBJ2-7,.,TRBV10-3,.,CATAPPGTYEQYF,TGTGCCACCGCACCCCCGGGGACCTACGAGCAGTACTTC
TRBJ2-3,.,TRBV7-2,.,CASSLERLVGDTQYF,TGTGCCAGCAGCTTAGAGCGTCTAGTAGGAGATACGCAGTATTTT
TRBJ1-2,TRBD1,TRBV29-1,once,CSVVRDRSYGYTF,TGCAGCGTGGTCCGGGACAGGTCCTATGGCTACACCTTC
TRBJ1-3,TRBD1,TRBV6-6,.,CASSSGQAGNTIYF,TGTGCCAGCAGCTCCGGACAGGCTGGAAACACCATATATTTT
TRBJ1-1,TRBD1,TRBV9,.,CASSTPTGTNTEAFF,TGTGCCAGCAGCACTCCGACAGGGACGAACACTGAAGCTTTCTTT
TRBJ2-5,TRBD2,TRBV7-2,.,CASSPSGGRETQYF,TGTGCCAGCAGCCCTAGCGGGGGGCGGGAGACCCAGTACTTC
TRBJ1-5,.,TRBV7-8,.,CASSPVSLANQPQHF,TGTGCCAGCAGCCCAGTTAGCTTAGCCAATCAGCCCCAGCATTTT
TRBJ1-5,.,TRBV6-2/TRBV6-3,.,CASSYAAPEPQHF,TGTGCCAGCAGTTACGCGGCTCCGGAGCCCCAGCATTTT